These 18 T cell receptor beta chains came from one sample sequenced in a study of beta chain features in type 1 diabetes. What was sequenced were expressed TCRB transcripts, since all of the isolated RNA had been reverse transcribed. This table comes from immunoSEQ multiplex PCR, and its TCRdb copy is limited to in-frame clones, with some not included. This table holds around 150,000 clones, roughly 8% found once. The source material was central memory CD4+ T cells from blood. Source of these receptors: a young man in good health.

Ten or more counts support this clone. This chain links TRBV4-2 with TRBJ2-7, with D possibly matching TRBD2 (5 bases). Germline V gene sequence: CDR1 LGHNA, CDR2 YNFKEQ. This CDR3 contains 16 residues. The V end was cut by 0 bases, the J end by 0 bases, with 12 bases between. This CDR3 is CASSQDTGGSSYEQYF. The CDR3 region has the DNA TGTGCCAGCAGCCAAGATACGGGTGGGAGCTCCTACGAGCAGTACTTC.

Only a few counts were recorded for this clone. The CDR3 sequence is CASSLGVAGGGGKNIQYF. The CDR3 coding sequence is TGTGCCAGCAGCCTCGGGGTAGCGGGGGGGGGCGGCAAAAACATTCAGTACTTC. V usage is TRBV7-2 and J usage is TRBJ2-4; TRBD2 aligns across 11 bases. This CDR3 spans 18 amino acids. V was pared by 5 bases and J by 3 bases, with 12 bases of the junction left unmatched. Germline CDR1 is SGHTA and CDR2 is FQGNSA.

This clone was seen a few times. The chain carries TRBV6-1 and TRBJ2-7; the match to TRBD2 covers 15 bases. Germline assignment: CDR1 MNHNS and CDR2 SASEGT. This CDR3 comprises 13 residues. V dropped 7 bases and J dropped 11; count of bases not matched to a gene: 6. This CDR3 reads CASKGTSGGPEYF. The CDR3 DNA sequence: TGTGCCAGCAAAGGGACTAGCGGGGGGCCGGAGTACTTC.

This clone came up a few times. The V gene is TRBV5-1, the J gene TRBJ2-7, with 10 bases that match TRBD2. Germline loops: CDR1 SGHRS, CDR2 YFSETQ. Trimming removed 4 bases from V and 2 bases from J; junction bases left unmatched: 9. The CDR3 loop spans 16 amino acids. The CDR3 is CASSPRLAGGTYEQYF. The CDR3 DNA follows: TGCGCCAGCAGCCCGCGACTAGCGGGCGGAACCTACGAGCAGTACTTC.

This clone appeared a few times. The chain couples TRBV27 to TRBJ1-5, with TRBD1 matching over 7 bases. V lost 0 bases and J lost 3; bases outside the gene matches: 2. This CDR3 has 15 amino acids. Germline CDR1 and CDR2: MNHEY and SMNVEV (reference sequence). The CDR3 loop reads CASSLSGQTNQPQHF. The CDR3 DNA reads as TGTGCCAGCAGTTTATCGGGACAGACCAATCAGCCCCAGCATTTT.

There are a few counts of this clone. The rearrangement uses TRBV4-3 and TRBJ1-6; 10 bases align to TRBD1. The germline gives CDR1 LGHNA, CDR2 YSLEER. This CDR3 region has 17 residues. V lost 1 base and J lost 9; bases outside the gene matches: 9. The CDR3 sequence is CASSQADTGQGLSPLHF. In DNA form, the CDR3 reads TGCGCCAGCAGCCAAGCGGACACGGGACAGGGGCTTTCACCCCTCCACTTT.

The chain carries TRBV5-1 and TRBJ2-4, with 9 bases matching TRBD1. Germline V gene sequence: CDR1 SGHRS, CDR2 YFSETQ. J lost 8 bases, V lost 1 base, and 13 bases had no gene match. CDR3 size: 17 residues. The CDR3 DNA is TGCGCCAGCAGCTTGTCAATGGCCTCGACAGGGGGGGACATTCAGTACTTC. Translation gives CASSLSMASTGGDIQYF.

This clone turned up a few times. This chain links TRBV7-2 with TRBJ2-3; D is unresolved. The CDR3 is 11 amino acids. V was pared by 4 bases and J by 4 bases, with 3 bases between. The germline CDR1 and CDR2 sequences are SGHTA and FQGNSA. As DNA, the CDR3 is TGTGCCAGCAGCTCGTCAGATACGCAGTATTTT. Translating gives CASSSSDTQYF.

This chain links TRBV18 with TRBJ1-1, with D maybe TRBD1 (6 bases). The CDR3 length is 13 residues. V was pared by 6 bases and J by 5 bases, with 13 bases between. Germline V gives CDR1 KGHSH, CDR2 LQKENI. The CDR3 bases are TGTGCCAGCTCTCAGGGGAGTGCGACTGAAGCTTTCTTT. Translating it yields CASSQGSATEAFF.

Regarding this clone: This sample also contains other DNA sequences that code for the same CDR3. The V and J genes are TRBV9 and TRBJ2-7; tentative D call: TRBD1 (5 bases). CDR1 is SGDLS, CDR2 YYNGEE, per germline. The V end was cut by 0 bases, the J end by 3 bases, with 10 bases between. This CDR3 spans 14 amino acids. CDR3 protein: CASSVGGQGYEQYF. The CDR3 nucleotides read TGTGCCAGCAGCGTAGGGGGTCAGGGCTACGAGCAGTACTTC.

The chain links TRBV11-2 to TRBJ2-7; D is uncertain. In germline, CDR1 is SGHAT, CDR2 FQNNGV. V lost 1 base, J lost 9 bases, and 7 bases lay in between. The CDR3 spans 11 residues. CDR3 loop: CASSLATRQYF. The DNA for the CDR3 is TGTGCCAGCAGCTTAGCGACTCGGCAGTACTTC. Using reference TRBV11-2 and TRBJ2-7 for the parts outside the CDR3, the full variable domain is EAGVAQSPRYKIIEKRQSVAFWCNPISGHATLYWYQQILGQGPKLLIQFQNNGVVDDSQLPKDRFSAERLKGVDSTLKIQPAKLEDSAVYLCASSLATRQYFGPGTRLTVT.

The CDR3 bases are TGCACCAGCAGGCGCAGGCGTTGTGCACAAAGTCGGGCCAACGTCCTGACTTTC. Translating it yields CTSRRRRCAQSRANVLTF. This chain links TRBV1 with TRBJ2-6; the table's D gene call, TRBD1, was not cross checked with the DNA. TRBV1 has pseudogene status. The CDR3 runs 18 residues.

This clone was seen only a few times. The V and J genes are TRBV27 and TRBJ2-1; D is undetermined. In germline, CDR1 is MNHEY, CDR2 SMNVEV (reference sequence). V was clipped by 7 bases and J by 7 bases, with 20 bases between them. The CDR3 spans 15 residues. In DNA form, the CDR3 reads TGTGCCAGCATAGTGTTGGCAGGTGCTGTGAATGAGCAGTTCTTC. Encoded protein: CASIVLAGAVNEQFF.

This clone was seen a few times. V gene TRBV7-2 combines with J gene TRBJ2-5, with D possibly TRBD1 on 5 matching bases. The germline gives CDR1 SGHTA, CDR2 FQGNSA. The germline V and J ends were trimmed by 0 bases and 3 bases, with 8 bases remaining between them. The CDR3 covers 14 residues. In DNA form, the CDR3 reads TGTGCCAGCAGCTTAGCGTCAGGGAAAGAGACCCAGTACTTC. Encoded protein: CASSLASGKETQYF.

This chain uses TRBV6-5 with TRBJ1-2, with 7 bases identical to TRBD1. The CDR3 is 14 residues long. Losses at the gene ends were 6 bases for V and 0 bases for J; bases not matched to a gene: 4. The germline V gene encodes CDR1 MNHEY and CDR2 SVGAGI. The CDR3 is CASRRTGANYGYTF. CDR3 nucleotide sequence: TGTGCCAGCAGAAGGACAGGCGCTAACTATGGCTACACCTTC.

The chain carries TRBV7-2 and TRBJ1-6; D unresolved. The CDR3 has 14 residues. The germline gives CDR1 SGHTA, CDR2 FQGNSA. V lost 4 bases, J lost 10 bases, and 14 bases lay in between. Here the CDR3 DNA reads TGTGCCAGCAGCTCGGGTATCGGAACCTCACCCCTCCACTTT. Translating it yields CASSSGIGTSPLHF. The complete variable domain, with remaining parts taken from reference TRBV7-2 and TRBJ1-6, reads GAGVSQSPSNKVTEKGKDVELRCDPISGHTALYWYRQSLGQGLEFLIYFQGNSAPDKSGLPSDRFSAERTGGSVSTLTIQRTQQEDSAVYLCASSSGIGTSPLHFGNGTRLTVT.

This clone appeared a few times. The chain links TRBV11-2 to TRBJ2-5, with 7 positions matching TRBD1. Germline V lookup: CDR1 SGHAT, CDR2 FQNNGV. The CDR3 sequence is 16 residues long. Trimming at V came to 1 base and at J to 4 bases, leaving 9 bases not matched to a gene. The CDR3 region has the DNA TGTGCCAGCAGCTTAGGCCTAGGGTCAGGGGGAGAGACCCAGTACTTC. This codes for CASSLGLGSGGETQYF.

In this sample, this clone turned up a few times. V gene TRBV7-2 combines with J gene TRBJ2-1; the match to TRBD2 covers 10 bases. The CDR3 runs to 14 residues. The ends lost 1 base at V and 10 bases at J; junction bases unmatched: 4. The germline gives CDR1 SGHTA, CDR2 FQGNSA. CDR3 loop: CASSLGTSGSEQFF. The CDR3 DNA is TGTGCCAGCAGCTTAGGGACTAGCGGATCGGAGCAGTTCTTC.